Listed below are T cell receptor beta chains from one sample, sequenced in a study of OX40 agonist ivuxolimab in advanced cancers. Some clones are missing from TCRdb's copy, which holds only in-frame ones; the method was immunoSEQ multiplex PCR. The sample lists tens of thousands of clones, approximately 81% occurring once. This specimen was CD4+ or CD8+ T cells sorted from blood, taken in a trial of the OX40 agonist ivuxolimab. These receptors originate from an adult with an advanced solid tumor such as melanoma, head and neck, liver or kidney cancer. Each CDR3 is given with its conserved first and last residue. The D gene is left open where the match is weak. The listing skips clone size in some rows; elsewhere it reads once, few, many or a size class.

CASTPTETGRETQYF | TGTGCCAGCACTCCAACGGAAACAGGGCGAGAGACCCAGTACTTC | . | TRBJ2-5 | TRBV9 | .
CSVEDWGSYGYTF | TGCAGCGTTGAAGATTGGGGCAGCTATGGCTACACCTTC | . | TRBJ1-2 | TRBV29-1 | .
CASSLSTEDPSYNEQFF | TGTGCCAGCAGCTTAAGCACGGAGGACCCCTCCTACAATGAGCAGTTCTTC | . | TRBJ2-1 | TRBV11-2 | .
CASSQSIFQLANTGELFF | TGCGCCAGCAGTCAATCAATCTTTCAGTTGGCGAACACCGGGGAGCTGTTTTTT | . | TRBJ2-2 | TRBV23-1 | .
CASGFFTGGNTEAFF | TGTGCTAGTGGTTTTTTTACAGGGGGGAACACTGAAGCTTTCTTT | TRBD1 | TRBJ1-1 | TRBV12-5 | once
CAISVGTGPQPQHF | TGTGCCATCAGTGTTGGGACCGGCCCTCAGCCCCAGCATTTT | . | TRBJ1-5 | TRBV10-3 | .
CASSPREGGTDTQYF | TGTGCCAGCTCACCACGGGAAGGGGGCACAGATACGCAGTATTTT | . | TRBJ2-3 | TRBV18 | .
CASTLTGVANTEAFF | TGTGCCAGCACTTTAACAGGGGTAGCGAACACTGAAGCTTTCTTT | TRBD1 | TRBJ1-1 | TRBV28 | .
CASSQDRAGGIFTDTQYF | TGCGCCAGCAGCCAAGATCGAGCGGGGGGGATTTTCACAGATACGCAGTATTTT | TRBD2 | TRBJ2-3 | TRBV4-1 | .
CASSEGAFSSYEQYF | TGTGCCAGCAGTGAGGGAGCGTTTAGCTCCTACGAGCAGTACTTC | . | TRBJ2-7 | TRBV25-1 | .
CASSTRDRATDTQYF | TGTGCCAGCAGCACCAGAGACAGGGCCACAGATACGCAGTATTTT | TRBD1 | TRBJ2-3 | TRBV7-9 | once
CASSEGLATDTQYF | TGTGCCAGCAGTGAAGGGCTAGCCACAGATACGCAGTATTTT | . | TRBJ2-3 | TRBV6-4 | .
CASSPDGQITIYNEQFF | TGTGCCAGCAGTCCCGACGGACAGATCACTATCTACAATGAGCAGTTCTTC | . | TRBJ2-1 | TRBV27 | .
CASSLIQGATDTQYF | TGTGCCAGCAGCTTAATACAGGGAGCCACAGATACGCAGTATTTT | . | TRBJ2-3 | TRBV7-3 | .
CASSAYSGDSYEQYF | TGTGCCAGCAGTGCGTACTCAGGGGACTCCTACGAGCAGTACTTC | . | TRBJ2-7 | TRBV6-5 | .